The rows below give T cell receptor beta chains drawn from one sample of a study of response to subunit inactivated influenza vaccine. One entry per CDR3 protein, called by TCRdb with MiXCR from the RT-PCR reads. In the table there are more than 500,000 distinct CDR3 sequences, about 11% of which are singletons. These same data were also listed under a study on T cells expressing NK-cell markers.

Source: PBMCs from blood, taken on the day of vaccination. These receptors were taken from a man aged 50 to 59 who received an inactivated influenza vaccine. Both conserved end residues are part of each CDR3. D genes are given only for firm matches. Rows give clone size only sometimes, using once, few, many, or a class for an expanded clone.

clone_size | d_call | j_call | v_call | cdr3_aa | cdr3_nt
. | . | TRBJ2-7 | TRBV5-5 | CASSLVGINEQYF | TGTGCCAGCAGCTTGGTTGGGATCAACGAGCAGTACTTC
few | . | TRBJ2-3 | TRBV25-1 | CASSEHKTSDTQYF | TGTGCCAGCAGTGAGCACAAAACTAGCGATACGCAGTATTTT
. | TRBD1 | TRBJ1-2 | TRBV15 | CATSGFTGGSEGYTF | TGTGCCACCAGCGGGTTCACAGGGGGCTCGGAAGGCTACACCTTC
few | . | TRBJ1-1 | TRBV7-6 | CASSLAPGIGNTEAFF | TGTGCCAGCAGCTTAGCGCCGGGAATCGGGAACACTGAAGCTTTCTTT
few | . | TRBJ1-5 | TRBV6-1 | CASTPGLGSNQPQHF | TGTGCCAGTACTCCTGGGTTGGGGAGCAATCAGCCCCAGCATTTT
. | . | TRBJ2-1 | TRBV6-2/TRBV6-3 | CASNSGALWYNEQFF | TGTGCCAGCAATTCGGGGGCCTTATGGTACAATGAGCAGTTCTTC
few | . | TRBJ2-7 | TRBV12-3/TRBV12-4 | CASRLTGAAYEQYF | TGTGCCAGCAGGCTGACAGGCGCCGCCTACGAGCAGTACTTC
few | . | TRBJ2-7 | TRBV5-6 | CASSLGAGTSYEQYF | TGTGCCAGCAGCTTGGGTGCGGGTACCTCCTACGAGCAGTACTTC
many | TRBD1 | TRBJ1-1 | TRBV2 | CASRRTGANTEAFF | TGTGCCAGCAGACGGACAGGGGCGAACACTGAAGCTTTCTTT
. | TRBD2 | TRBJ2-3 | TRBV11-2 | CASSLVYLRGGGNTDTQYF | TGTGCCAGCAGCTTAGTGTACTTGCGGGGGGGTGGTAACACAGATACGCAGTATTTT
few | TRBD1 | TRBJ2-5 | TRBV5-1 | CASSVDRGEETQYF | TGCGCCAGCAGCGTGGACAGGGGTGAAGAGACCCAGTACTTC
few | . | TRBJ2-7 | TRBV2 | CASSENIGSSYEQYF | TGTGCCAGCAGCGAAAACATCGGTTCCTCCTACGAGCAGTACTTC
many | TRBD2 | TRBJ2-1 | TRBV9 | CASSVEGTSGSYNEQFF | TGTGCCAGCAGCGTAGAGGGGACTAGCGGGTCCTACAATGAGCAGTTCTTC
many | . | TRBJ2-1 | TRBV28 | CASSPTPLGFNEQFF | TGTGCCAGCAGTCCTACACCCCTGGGGTTCAATGAGCAGTTCTTC
. | . | TRBJ1-1 | TRBV5-8 | CASSLIEIKGRGAEAFF | TGTGCCAGCAGCTTGATCGAGATCAAGGGGCGCGGCGCTGAAGCTTTCTTT
many | . | TRBJ2-5 | TRBV20-1 | CSASSDFETQYF | TGCAGTGCTAGCTCAGATTTTGAGACCCAGTACTTC
. | . | TRBJ2-1 | TRBV24-1 | CATSSMGFEFF | TGTGCCACCAGTTCCATGGGCTTCGAGTTCTTC
few | TRBD1 | TRBJ2-1 | TRBV5-1 | CASITGGRGGANEQFF | TGCGCCAGCATAACAGGGGGCCGGGGCGGAGCCAATGAGCAGTTCTTC
. | . | TRBJ1-2 | TRBV20-1 | CSATPGRTNYGYTF | TGCAGTGCTACGCCTGGCAGGACTAACTATGGCTACACCTTC
many | . | TRBJ2-5 | TRBV7-2 | CASSLVAGPQETQYF | TGTGCCAGCAGCTTAGTTGCAGGGCCACAAGAGACCCAGTACTTC
many | . | TRBJ1-1 | TRBV12-3/TRBV12-4 | CASSFGAGGEAFF | TGTGCCAGCAGTTTCGGGGCGGGGGGTGAAGCTTTCTTT
. | TRBD2 | TRBJ2-3 | TRBV20-1 | CSYEPGLERGTQYF | TGCAGTTACGAACCGGGACTAGAAAGAGGTACGCAGTATTTT
few | . | TRBJ2-1 | TRBV6-2/TRBV6-3 | CASSFFALPGVREVDEQFF | TGTGCCAGCAGTTTTTTCGCCCTACCCGGCGTGAGGGAGGTAGATGAGCAGTTCTTC
. | . | TRBJ2-7 | TRBV12-3/TRBV12-4 | CASRVGEASYEQYF | TGTGCCAGCAGGGTAGGGGAAGCCTCCTACGAGCAGTACTTC
. | . | TRBJ2-1 | TRBV7-9 | CASSKQYDEQFF | TGTGCCAGCAGCAAACAGTACGATGAGCAGTTCTTC
. | TRBD1 | TRBJ2-7 | TRBV5-8 | CASSHRDREYEQYF | TGTGCCAGCAGCCACCGGGACAGGGAGTACGAGCAGTACTTC
. | . | TRBJ2-3 | TRBV7-7 | CASSLAPGGGRDTQYF | TGTGCTAGCAGCTTAGCTCCAGGGGGAGGGAGAGATACGCAGTATTTT
. | . | TRBJ1-6 | TRBV15 | CATSRDLRQVDSPLHF | TGTGCCACCAGCAGAGATCTGCGTCAGGTAGATTCACCCCTCCACTTT
many | TRBD1 | TRBJ1-6 | TRBV7-6 | CASSPGTDNSPLHF | TGTGCCAGCAGCCCCGGGACAGATAATTCACCCCTCCACTTT
few | . | TRBJ1-1 | TRBV6-1 | CASNIYMADTEAFF | TGTGCCAGCAATATCTATATGGCGGACACTGAAGCTTTCTTT
many | . | TRBJ2-3 | TRBV12-3/TRBV12-4 | CASSILLQDTQYF | TGTGCCAGCAGTATCCTCCTCCAAGATACGCAGTATTTT
. | . | TRBJ2-3 | TRBV2 | CASSDSRSTDTQYF | TGTGCCAGCAGTGACAGCCGAAGCACAGATACGCAGTATTTT
. | . | TRBJ2-1 | TRBV18 | CASSKTQDSYNEQFF | TGTGCCAGCTCAAAGACACAGGATTCCTACAATGAGCAGTTCTTC
few | TRBD2 | TRBJ2-3 | TRBV7-8 | CASSLAPAAGGYVRDTQYF | TGTGCCAGCAGCTTGGCCCCGGCAGCGGGGGGATATGTTAGAGATACGCAGTATTTT
few | TRBD2 | TRBJ2-2 | TRBV14 | CASSQVTGLAGVNTGELFF | TGTGCCAGCAGCCAAGTGACCGGACTAGCGGGAGTGAACACCGGGGAGCTGTTTTTT
few | . | TRBJ2-7 | TRBV10-3 | CAISDPGPVSEQYF | TGTGCCATCAGTGACCCCGGTCCCGTCAGCGAGCAGTACTTC
. | TRBD2 | TRBJ2-7 | TRBV6-1 | CASIRSPGTSGSYEQYF | TGTGCCAGCATCCGAAGCCCCGGGACTAGCGGGAGCTACGAGCAGTACTTC
. | . | TRBJ1-2 | TRBV20-1 | CSARPGQAYGYTF | TGCAGTGCTAGGCCAGGGCAGGCCTATGGCTACACCTTC
. | . | TRBJ1-1 | TRBV3-1 | CASSQASKVAAFF | TGTGCCAGCAGCCAAGCGTCGAAGGTCGCAGCTTTCTTT
few | . | TRBJ2-1 | TRBV7-2 | CASSLTGLGDVNEQFF | TGTGCCAGCAGCTTAACGGGCCTAGGGGACGTGAATGAGCAGTTCTTC
many | . | TRBJ1-2 | TRBV5-1 | CASSHRGHAYGYTF | TGCGCCAGCAGCCACCGGGGACACGCCTATGGCTACACCTTC
many | . | TRBJ1-1 | TRBV5-1 | CASSLDSRGTEAFF | TGCGCCAGCAGCTTGGACAGCCGGGGGACTGAAGCTTTCTTT
many | . | TRBJ2-5 | TRBV12-3/TRBV12-4 | CASSSLRGPSQETQYF | TGTGCCAGCAGTTCCCTTCGGGGACCCAGCCAAGAGACCCAGTACTTC
. | . | TRBJ2-1 | TRBV5-6 | CASSPRGVTYNEQFF | TGTGCCAGCAGCCCAAGGGGAGTAACGTACAATGAGCAGTTCTTC
. | . | TRBJ2-1 | TRBV30 | CALYPGLHYNEQFF | TGTGCCTTGTATCCGGGACTTCATTACAATGAGCAGTTCTTC